This T cell receptor beta chain stems from a study of T cells in Graves' hyperthyroidism and ophthalmopathy. Study-wide results and limits: Ophthalmopathy, which appeared later, was predicted by the model a median around 6.5 months before onset.

Amplified TCR beta CDR3 regions came from RNA transcripts. A set of HTBI primers served as the primers for a first-round RT-PCR of the TCR CDR3. In TCRdb, the multiplex PCR reads were re-called with MiXCR into one record per CDR3 protein. The table lists 450,000 to 650,000 distinct CDR3 sequences, less than 25% of them singletons, with more than 25% in the top ten. In this sample, this clonotype turned up a few times. Its antigen is not known. One junction end disagrees with the germline gene, perhaps due to a read error. Germline V gives CDR1 DFQATT, CDR2 SNEGSKA (reference sequence). The CDR3 is made up of 14 amino acids. The study left out patients who had uncontrolled infection, other autoimmune disease, pregnancy or lactation. Diagnoses were made from clinical symptoms, serum measures (thyroxine and TRAb), thyroid ultrasound and orbital computed tomography.

The TCR sequence derives from a man aged 18 to 35 with Graves' hyperthyroidism. The material sequenced was blood. J is TRBJ2-2 and V is TRBV20-1, with 10 bases identical to TRBD2. The DNA for the CDR3 is TGCAGTGCTAGGAATAGCGGGGGGACCGGGGAGCTGTGTTTT. Translating it yields CSARNSGGTGELCF.